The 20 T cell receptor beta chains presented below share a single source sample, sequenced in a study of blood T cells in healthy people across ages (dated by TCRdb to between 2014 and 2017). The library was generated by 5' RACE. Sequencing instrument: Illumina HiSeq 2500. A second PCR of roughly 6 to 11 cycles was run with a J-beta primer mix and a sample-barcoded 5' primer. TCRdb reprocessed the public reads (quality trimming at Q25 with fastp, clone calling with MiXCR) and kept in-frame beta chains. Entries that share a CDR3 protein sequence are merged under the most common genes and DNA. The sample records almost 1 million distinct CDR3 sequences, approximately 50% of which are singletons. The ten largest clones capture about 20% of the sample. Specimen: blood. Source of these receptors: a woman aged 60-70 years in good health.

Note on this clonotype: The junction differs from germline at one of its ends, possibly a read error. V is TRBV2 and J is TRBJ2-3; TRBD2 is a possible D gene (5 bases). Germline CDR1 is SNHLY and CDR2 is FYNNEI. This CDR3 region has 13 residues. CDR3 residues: CALHWEFTDTQYF. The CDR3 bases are TGCGCCCTCCACTGGGAGTTCACAGATACGCAGTATTTT.

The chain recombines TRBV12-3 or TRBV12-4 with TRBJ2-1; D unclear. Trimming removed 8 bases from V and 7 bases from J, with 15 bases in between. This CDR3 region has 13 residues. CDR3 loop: CASGYWGGNEQFF. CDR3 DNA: TGTGCCAGCGGCTACTGGGGTGGTAATGAGCAGTTCTTC.

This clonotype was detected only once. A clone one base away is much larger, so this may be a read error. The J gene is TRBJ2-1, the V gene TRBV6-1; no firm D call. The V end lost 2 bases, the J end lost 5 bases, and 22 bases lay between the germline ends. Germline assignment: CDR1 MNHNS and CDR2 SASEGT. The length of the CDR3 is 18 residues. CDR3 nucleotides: TGTGCCAGCAGTGAAAGGCGGAAGTATCGGTTAGGGAACAATGAGCAGTTCTTC. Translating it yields CASSERRKYRLGNNEQFF.

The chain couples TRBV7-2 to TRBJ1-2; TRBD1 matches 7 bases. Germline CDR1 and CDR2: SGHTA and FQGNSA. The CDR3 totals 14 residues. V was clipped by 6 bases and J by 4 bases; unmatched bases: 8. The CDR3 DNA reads TGTGCCAGCAGTCCTACAGGGGTTAGCTATGGCTACACCTTC. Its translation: CASSPTGVSYGYTF.

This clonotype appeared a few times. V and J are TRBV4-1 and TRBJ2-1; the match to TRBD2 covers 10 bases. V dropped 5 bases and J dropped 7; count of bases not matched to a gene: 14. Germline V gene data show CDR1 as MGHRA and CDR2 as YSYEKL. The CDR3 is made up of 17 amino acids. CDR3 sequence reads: CASSWTSGQGGGNEQFF. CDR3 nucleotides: TGCGCCAGCAGCTGGACTAGCGGCCAAGGAGGGGGTAATGAGCAGTTCTTC.

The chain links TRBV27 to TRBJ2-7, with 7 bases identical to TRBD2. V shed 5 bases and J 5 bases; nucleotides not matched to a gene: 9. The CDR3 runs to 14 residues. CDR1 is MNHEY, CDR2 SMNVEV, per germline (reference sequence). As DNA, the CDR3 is TGTGCCAGCAGTAATGCGGGAGCCACTCACGAGCAGTACTTC. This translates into CASSNAGATHEQYF.

As DNA, the CDR3 is TGCAGCGCCCAGACTAGCGGGCTGCAGTTCTTC. Its protein product is CSAQTSGLQFF. This chain joins TRBV29-1 and TRBJ2-1, with TRBD2 matching over 10 bases. V shed 7 bases and J 12 bases; nucleotides not matched to a gene: 6. The V gene's germline CDR1 is SQVTM and CDR2 ANQGSEA. The CDR3 has 11 amino acids.

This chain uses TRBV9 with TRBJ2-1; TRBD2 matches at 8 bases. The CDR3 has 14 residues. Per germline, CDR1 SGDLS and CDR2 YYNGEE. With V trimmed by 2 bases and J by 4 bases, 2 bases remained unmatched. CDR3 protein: CASSVSGEYNEQFF. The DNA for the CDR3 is TGTGCCAGCAGCGTTAGCGGGGAGTACAATGAGCAGTTCTTC.

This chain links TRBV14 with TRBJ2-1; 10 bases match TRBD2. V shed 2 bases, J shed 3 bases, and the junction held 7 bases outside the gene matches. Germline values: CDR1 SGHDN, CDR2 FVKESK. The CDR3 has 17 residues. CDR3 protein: CASSQFHSGRFYNEQFF. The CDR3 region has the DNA TGTGCCAGCAGCCAATTTCATAGCGGGAGGTTCTACAATGAGCAGTTCTTC.

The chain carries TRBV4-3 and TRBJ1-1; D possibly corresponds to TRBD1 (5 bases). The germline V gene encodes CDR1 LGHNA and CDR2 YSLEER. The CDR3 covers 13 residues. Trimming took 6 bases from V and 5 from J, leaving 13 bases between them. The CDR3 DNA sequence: TGCGCCAGCAGGTCGGGACGTTCGACTGAAGCTTTCTTT. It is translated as CASRSGRSTEAFF.

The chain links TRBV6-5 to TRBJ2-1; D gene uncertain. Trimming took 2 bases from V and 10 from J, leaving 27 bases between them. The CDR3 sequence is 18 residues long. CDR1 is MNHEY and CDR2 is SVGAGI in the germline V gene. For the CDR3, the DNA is TGTGCCAGCAGTTACAAATTTCAGGACGGAAAGAACACCGGGGAGCAGTTCTTC. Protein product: CASSYKFQDGKNTGEQFF.

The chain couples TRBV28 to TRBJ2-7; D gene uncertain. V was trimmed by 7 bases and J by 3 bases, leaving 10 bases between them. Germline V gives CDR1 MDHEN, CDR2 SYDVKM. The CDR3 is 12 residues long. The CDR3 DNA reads TGTGCCAGCACCACGGACGGCTACGAGCAGTACTTC. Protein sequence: CASTTDGYEQYF.

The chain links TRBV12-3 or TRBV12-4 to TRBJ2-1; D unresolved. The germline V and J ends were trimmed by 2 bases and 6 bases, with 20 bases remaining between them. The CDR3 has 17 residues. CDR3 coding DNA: TGTGCCAGCAGTTTATTCGGCGCGGCTAGTGCCCCCAATGAGCAGTTCTTC. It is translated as CASSLFGAASAPNEQFF.

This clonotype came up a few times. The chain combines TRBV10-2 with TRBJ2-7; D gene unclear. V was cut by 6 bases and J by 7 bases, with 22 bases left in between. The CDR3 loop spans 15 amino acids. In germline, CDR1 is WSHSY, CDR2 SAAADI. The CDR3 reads CASRERGAPESEQYF. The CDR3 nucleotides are TGCGCCAGCAGGGAGCGTGGAGCCCCGGAGTCTGAGCAGTACTTC.

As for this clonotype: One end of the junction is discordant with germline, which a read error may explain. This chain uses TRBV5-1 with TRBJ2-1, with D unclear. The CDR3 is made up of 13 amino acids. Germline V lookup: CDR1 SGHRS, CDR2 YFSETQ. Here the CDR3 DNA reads TGCACCAGCAGCTTGGTTACCGGAAATGAGCAGTTCTTC. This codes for CTSSLVTGNEQFF.

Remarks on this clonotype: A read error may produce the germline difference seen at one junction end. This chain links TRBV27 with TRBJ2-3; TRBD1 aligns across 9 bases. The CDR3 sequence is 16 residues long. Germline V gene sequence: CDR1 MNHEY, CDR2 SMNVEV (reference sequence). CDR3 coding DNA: TGTGCCAGCAGTGCGACGACCGGGACAGGGACTGATATGCAGTATTTT. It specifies CASSATTGTGTDMQYF.

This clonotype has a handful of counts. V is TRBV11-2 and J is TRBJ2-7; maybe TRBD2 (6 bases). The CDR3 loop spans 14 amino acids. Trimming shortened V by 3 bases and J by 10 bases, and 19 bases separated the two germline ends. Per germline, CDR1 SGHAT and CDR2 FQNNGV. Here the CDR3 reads CASSFSLAVRDQYF. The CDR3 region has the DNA TGTGCCAGCAGCTTTTCCTTGGCGGTGCGGGACCAGTACTTC. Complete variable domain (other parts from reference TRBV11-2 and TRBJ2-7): EAGVAQSPRYKIIEKRQSVAFWCNPISGHATLYWYQQILGQGPKLLIQFQNNGVVDDSQLPKDRFSAERLKGVDSTLKIQPAKLEDSAVYLCASSFSLAVRDQYFGPGTRLTVT.

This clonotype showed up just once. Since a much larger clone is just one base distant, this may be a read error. Written as DNA, the CDR3 is TGTGCCAGCAGTTTTATGGCTGGATCCCAAGAGACCCAGTACTTC. Translation gives CASSFMAGSQETQYF. The chain has TRBV12-3 or TRBV12-4 and TRBJ2-5; D unresolved. The ends were cut back, 3 bases at V and 1 base at J, with 12 bases in the middle. The CDR3 sequence is 15 residues long.

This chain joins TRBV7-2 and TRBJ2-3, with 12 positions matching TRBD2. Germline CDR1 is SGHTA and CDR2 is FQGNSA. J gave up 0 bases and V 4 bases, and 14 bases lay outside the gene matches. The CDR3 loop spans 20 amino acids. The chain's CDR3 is CASSYHWTSGTNRSTDTQYF. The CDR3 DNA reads TGTGCCAGCAGCTACCACTGGACTAGCGGGACCAACCGGAGCACAGATACGCAGTATTTT.

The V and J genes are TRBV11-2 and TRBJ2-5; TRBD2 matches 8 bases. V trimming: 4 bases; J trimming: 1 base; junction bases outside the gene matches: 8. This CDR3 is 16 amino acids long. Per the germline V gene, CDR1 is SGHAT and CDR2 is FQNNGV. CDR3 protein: CASSSGGGRIQETQYF. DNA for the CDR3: TGTGCCAGCAGCTCCGGGGGCGGGAGGATCCAAGAGACCCAGTACTTC.